The source of this T cell receptor (beta chain) is a study of Ad26.COV2.S vaccination and SARS-CoV-2 variants. The CDR3 sequence is 15 residues long. Per germline, CDR1 MNHEY and CDR2 SVGAGI. Trimming pared 10 bases from V and 4 bases from J, leaving 20 bases between. The study's findings and limits: Spike-specific TCR breadth in vaccine recipients exceeded that seen in placebo recipients. There was reportedly substantial breadth in spike-specific CD8+ and CD4+ T cell responses after vaccination. Vaccine and placebo groups showed comparable non-spike TCR breadth. The TCR breadth and depth analyses may have produced an underestimate of total T cell responses.

Using immunoSEQ multiplex PCR, the repertoire was profiled, and TCRdb retains in-frame clones only, with some absent. The sample includes 300,000 to 450,000 clones, just over 90% of them seen just once. As concerns this clone: Its target is unknown.

The specimen was peripheral blood, collected after recovery from COVID-19. The receptor comes from a human donor who had recovered from COVID-19. The chain links TRBV6-5 to TRBJ1-5, with TRBD1 as a possible D gene (6 bases). CDR3 region: CATLAGQRTNQPQHF. The CDR3 DNA reads TGTGCCACTCTAGCCGGACAGCGCACTAATCAGCCCCAGCATTTT.